Listed below are T cell receptor beta chains from one sample, sequenced in a study of blood T cell repertoires in COVID-19. Repertoires were generated with immunoSEQ multiplex PCR, while TCRdb's copy carries only in-frame clones and drops some. The sample records 20,000 to 25,000 clones, around nine tenths being singletons. Sequenced material: peripheral blood. These TCRs come from a human donor in a cohort sampled during active COVID-19. The donor label of this sample is uncertain. Both conserved end residues are part of each CDR3. The D gene is left open where the match is weak. Rows may omit the clone size; those that give it use once, few, many or a size class.

J gene | V gene | D gene | clone size | CDR3 length | CDR3 DNA | CDR3 protein
TRBJ2-1 | TRBV5-1 | TRBD2 | . | 16 | TGCGCCAGCAGCCCATTAGCGGGATCGACCTACAATGAGCAGTTCTTC | CASSPLAGSTYNEQFF
TRBJ1-4 | TRBV7-8 | TRBD1 | . | 15 | TGTGCCAGCAGCGCGGGACAGGGTTCTAATGAAAAACTGTTTTTT | CASSAGQGSNEKLFF
TRBJ1-4 | TRBV3-1/TRBV3-2 | . | . | 16 | TGTGCCAGCAGCCAACCCCTGTCGGGGGGAGGGGAAAAACTGTTTTTT | CASSQPLSGGGEKLFF
TRBJ2-2 | TRBV5-1 | TRBD2 | . | 19 | TGCGCCAGCAGTCCCATGAGAACTAGCGGGAAGGGAAACACCGGGGAGCTGTTTTTT | CASSPMRTSGKGNTGELFF
TRBJ1-4 | TRBV6-1 | . | . | 15 | TGTGCCAGCAGTGAAAGGGGGAACAGGGCCGAAAAACTGTTTTTT | CASSERGNRAEKLFF
TRBJ2-3 | TRBV29-1 | TRBD2 | . | 17 | TGCAGCGTCTCCGGGACTAGCGGGACACATAGCACAGATACGCAGTATTTT | CSVSGTSGTHSTDTQYF
TRBJ2-3 | TRBV5-8 | . | . | 15 | TGTGCCAGCAGCGTTCAGGGGTCTAGCACAGATACGCAGTATTTT | CASSVQGSSTDTQYF
TRBJ2-1 | TRBV11-3 | . | . | 12 | TGTGCCAGCAGCACCCACACAGCTGAGCAGTTCTTC | CASSTHTAEQFF
TRBJ1-2 | TRBV6-2/TRBV6-3 | TRBD1 | . | 13 | TGTGCCAGCAGCCCGGACAGGCTCTATGGCTACACCTTC | CASSPDRLYGYTF
TRBJ2-7 | TRBV7-2 | . | . | 17 | TGTGCCAGCAGCTTAGGTAGTATCGGGACATACTCCTACGAGCAGTACTTC | CASSLGSIGTYSYEQYF
TRBJ1-6 | TRBV10-1 | . | . | 12 | TGCGCCAGCTCGGGGGGGAATTCACCCCTCCACTTT | CASSGGNSPLHF
TRBJ2-5 | TRBV7-2 | TRBD2 | . | 15 | TGTGCCAGCAGCTCCGGGGTAGCGGGAGGAGAGACCCAGTACTTC | CASSSGVAGGETQYF
TRBJ1-2 | TRBV3-1/TRBV3-2 | . | . | 14 | TGTGCCAGCAGCCCCCGGGGGTTTCGCTATGGCTACACCTTC | CASSPRGFRYGYTF
TRBJ2-2 | TRBV5-4 | TRBD2 | once | 16 | TGTGCCAGCAGCTCATGGACTAGCGGGAACACCGGGGAGCTGTTTTTT | CASSSWTSGNTGELFF
TRBJ2-3 | TRBV18 | TRBD2 | . | 15 | TGTGCCAGCTCACCACGGACTAGCGGGGCAGATACGCAGTATTTT | CASSPRTSGADTQYF
TRBJ2-2 | TRBV5-5 | TRBD2 | . | 16 | TGTGCCAGCAGCTCCACTAGCGGGGGAGGAGCCGGGGAGCTGTTTTTT | CASSSTSGGGAGELFF
TRBJ1-1 | TRBV5-1 | . | . | 15 | TGCGCCAGCAGCTTGGATGGCAGAAAGAACACTGAAGCTTTCTTT | CASSLDGRKNTEAFF
TRBJ1-1 | TRBV19 | . | . | 15 | TGTGCCAGTACGATCCGCCGGACTGGGAACACTGAAGCTTTCTTT | CASTIRRTGNTEAFF
TRBJ2-7 | TRBV10-1 | TRBD1 | . | 14 | TGCGCCAGCAGTGAGGACAGGGTGGGCCACGAGCAGTACTTC | CASSEDRVGHEQYF
TRBJ1-1 | TRBV5-1 | . | . | 13 | TGCGCCAGCAGATTACAGGAGAACACTGAAGCTTTCTTT | CASRLQENTEAFF
TRBJ1-5 | TRBV29-1 | . | . | 14 | TGCAGCGTTGGGGAAGGCGGGGGCGATCAGCCCCAGCATTTT | CSVGEGGGDQPQHF
TRBJ1-1 | TRBV19 | . | . | 13 | TGTGCCAGTAGTCAACAGAGGAACACTGAAGCTTTCTTT | CASSQQRNTEAFF
TRBJ2-7 | TRBV5-4 | TRBD1 | few | 14 | TGTGCCAGCAGCTTGGAATTGACAGGGACCGAGCAGTACTTC | CASSLELTGTEQYF
TRBJ2-7 | TRBV28 | TRBD2 | . | 17 | TGTGCCAGCAGTTTGCCGGGACTAGCGGGAACACAGGTGCAGCAGTACTTC | CASSLPGLAGTQVQQYF
TRBJ1-2 | TRBV6-2/TRBV6-3 | . | . | 15 | TGTGCCAGCAGTTCCCGAAAGGGGGATCTGGCGGGCTACACCTTC | CASSSRKGDLAGYTF
TRBJ2-3 | TRBV29-1 | . | . | 13 | TGCAGCGTGAGGCTTGAGCCCACAGATACGCAGTATTTT | CSVRLEPTDTQYF
TRBJ2-1 | TRBV4-2 | . | . | 17 | TGTGCCAGCAGCCAAGATCAGGCGGGATGGGCGGGCAATGAGCAGTTCTTC | CASSQDQAGWAGNEQFF
TRBJ1-4 | TRBV4-2 | . | . | 15 | TGTGCCAGCAGCCAAGACCGGTCCTCGGGAGAAAAACTGTTTTTT | CASSQDRSSGEKLFF
TRBJ2-7 | TRBV30 | TRBD1 | . | 12 | TGTGCGGCAGGGGGCAGGTCCTACGAGCAGTACTTC | CAAGGRSYEQYF
TRBJ1-5 | TRBV12-5 | . | . | 13 | TGTGCTAGTGGTCTTAATAGCAATCAGCCCCAGCATTTT | CASGLNSNQPQHF
TRBJ1-5 | TRBV7-8 | . | few | 15 | TGTGCCAGCAGCGACAGATCTTTACTCGATCAGCCCCAGCATTTT | CASSDRSLLDQPQHF
TRBJ1-2 | TRBV2 | TRBD1 | . | 15 | TGTGCCAGCAGTGAATATAACAGGGGGGTCGATGGCTACACCTTC | CASSEYNRGVDGYTF
TRBJ1-1 | TRBV4-1 | . | . | 15 | TGCGCCAGCAGCCAAGAGGGGGCTAGGAGGACTGAAGCTTTCTTT | CASSQEGARRTEAFF
TRBJ2-1 | TRBV14 | TRBD1 | . | 18 | TGTGCCAGCAGCCAAGATAGGGCAGGGGGCTTGTTGTACAATGAGCAGTTCTTC | CASSQDRAGGLLYNEQFF
TRBJ2-7 | TRBV24-1 | TRBD2 | . | 15 | TGTGCCACCAGTGATTCACTAGCGGGGGCTGGCGAGCAGTACTTC | CATSDSLAGAGEQYF
TRBJ1-2 | TRBV14 | TRBD1 | . | 13 | TGTGCCAGCAGCAAGGGACAGGGATATGGCTACACCTTC | CASSKGQGYGYTF
TRBJ2-2 | TRBV18 | TRBD2 | . | 16 | TGTGCCAGCTCACCACCTGCTAGCGGGGGCACCGGGGAGCTGTTTTTT | CASSPPASGGTGELFF
TRBJ2-2 | TRBV29-1 | TRBD2 | . | 16 | TGCAGCGTTGACCGGGGGGGCCCTTCGAACACCGGGGAGCTGTTTTTT | CSVDRGGPSNTGELFF
TRBJ2-5 | TRBV7-3 | . | . | 13 | TGTGCCAGCAGCTCCGGTCGAGAGGAGACCCAGTACTTC | CASSSGREETQYF
TRBJ2-5 | TRBV5-4 | TRBD2 | . | 17 | TGTGCCAGCAGCTTGGCCCTTTGGGGGGGTGGTCAAGAGACCCAGTACTTC | CASSLALWGGGQETQYF
TRBJ2-5 | TRBV7-7 | TRBD1 | . | 15 | TGTGCCAGCAGCGCAAACCGGGACAGTCTCGGGACCCAGTACTTC | CASSANRDSLGTQYF
TRBJ2-7 | TRBV5-4 | . | . | 13 | TGTGCCAGCAGCTCCGCTAGTGAGGTCGAGCAGTACTTC | CASSSASEVEQYF
TRBJ1-5 | TRBV12-3/TRBV12-4 | . | . | 13 | TGTGCCAGCAGTTCCCAGGAGGATCAGCCCCAGCATTTT | CASSSQEDQPQHF
TRBJ1-2 | TRBV2 | . | . | 13 | TGTGCCAGCAGAGGGGCCAGGTTAGCTGGCTACACCTTC | CASRGARLAGYTF
TRBJ1-2 | TRBV29-1 | . | . | 14 | TGCAGCGTTTCAGCCGGGCTCGGGGACTATGGCTACACCTTC | CSVSAGLGDYGYTF
TRBJ2-5 | TRBV4-1 | TRBD2 | medium-sized | 15 | TGCGCCAGCAGCCTCATAGCGGGAAGACAAGAGACCCAGTACTTC | CASSLIAGRQETQYF
TRBJ2-7 | TRBV5-6 | . | . | 13 | TGTGCCAGCAGCTTGTGGGCAGGCTACGAGCAGTACTTC | CASSLWAGYEQYF
TRBJ2-7 | TRBV30 | TRBD1 | . | 15 | TGTGCCTGGAGTGTACGCCAGGGACAGGGGCTCGAGCAGTACTTC | CAWSVRQGQGLEQYF
TRBJ2-1 | TRBV6-5 | . | . | 14 | TGTGCCAGCACCCTCTCAGGTTTCTACAATGAGCAGTTCTTC | CASTLSGFYNEQFF